A single sample is the source of the 27 T cell receptor beta chains below, sequenced in a study of Ad26.COV2.S vaccination and SARS-CoV-2 variants. The data were produced by immunoSEQ multiplex PCR, yet TCRdb's version contains in-frame clones alone and is incomplete. The data show over 400,000 clones, with roughly 91% seen just once and around 4.2% held by the top ten. Treatment meaning: roughly 20 received Ad26.COV2.S at low or high dose, single or two shots; five or six received placebo; per-sample allocation not given. At day 63 after the first vaccine or placebo injection, samples were drawn. Sequencing was performed on peripheral blood, taken in a trial of Ad26.COV2.S vaccine versus placebo. The receptor set was obtained from a person between 18 and 60 years old who received the Ad26.COV2.S COVID-19 vaccine or a placebo.

The V call is TRBV28, the J call TRBJ2-7, with TRBD2 as a possible D gene (5 bases). Germline V gene sequence: CDR1 MDHEN, CDR2 SYDVKM. The CDR3 spans 12 residues. V lost 6 bases and J lost 6, with 12 bases in between. The chain's CDR3 is CASSRGSLEQYF. CDR3 coding DNA: TGTGCCAGCAGCCGGGGAAGTCTCGAGCAGTACTTC.

This clone has only a few counts. The gene calls are TRBV7-2 and TRBJ2-7; 11 bases line up with TRBD2. Germline V gene sequence: CDR1 SGHTA, CDR2 FQGNSA. The junction had 12 bases not matched to a gene; V was cut back by 1 base and J by 4 bases. The CDR3 totals 18 residues. The CDR3 here is CASSLGRSGRAFRYEQYF. In DNA form, the CDR3 reads TGTGCCAGCAGCTTAGGACGTAGCGGGAGGGCCTTTCGGTACGAGCAGTACTTC.

V gene TRBV9 combines with J gene TRBJ2-2; D unresolved. V was trimmed by 2 bases and J by 5 bases, leaving 10 bases between them. This CDR3 spans 14 amino acids. Looked up from germline, CDR1 is SGDLS and CDR2 is YYNGEE. CDR3 residues: CASSVPGGTGELFF. In nucleotides, the CDR3 is TGTGCCAGCAGCGTCCCGGGTGGGACCGGGGAGCTGTTTTTT.

This chain uses TRBV11-2 with TRBJ2-3; 10 bases line up with TRBD2. This CDR3 comprises 17 residues. Per the germline V gene, CDR1 is SGHAT and CDR2 is FQNNGV. The V segment lost 0 bases and the J segment 6 bases; nucleotides outside the gene matches: 9. The CDR3 loop is CASSLDASGRMSDTQYF. In DNA, the CDR3 is TGTGCCAGCAGCTTAGACGCTAGCGGGAGAATGTCGGATACGCAGTATTTT.

On this clone itself: The same CDR3 arises from other DNA sequences in this sample as well. This CDR3 reads CASSVGQASSYEQYF. The CDR3 coding sequence is TGTGCCAGCAGCGTTGGTCAGGCGAGCTCCTACGAGCAGTACTTC. The rearrangement uses TRBV9 and TRBJ2-7, with D unclear. The CDR3 is 15 residues long. From germline, CDR1 is SGDLS and CDR2 YYNGEE. Between the trimmed V and J ends, which lost 2 bases and 0 bases, there was a span of 12 bases.

On this clone itself: Other nucleotide sequences in the sample specify the same CDR3. V and J are TRBV2 and TRBJ2-7; D call uncertain. V was cut by 5 bases and J by 4 bases, with 3 bases left in between. CDR1 and CDR2 from the germline V gene are SNHLY and FYNNEI. CDR3 length equals 10 residues. CDR3 in amino acids: CASSIYEQYF. Here the CDR3 DNA reads TGTGCCAGCAGTATTTACGAGCAGTACTTC.

The gene calls are TRBV18 and TRBJ1-4; 7 bases are a match to TRBD1. J gave up 7 bases and V 3 bases, and 5 bases lay outside the gene matches. This CDR3 has 14 residues. The V gene's germline CDR1 is KGHSH and CDR2 LQKENI. The CDR3 region has the DNA TGTGCCAGCTCACCCCCGGGACAGTCTGAAAAACTGTTTTTT. As protein: CASSPPGQSEKLFF.

For the CDR3, the DNA is TGTGCCAGCAGCTTCAGGGGTACCGGGGAGCTGTTTTTT. Protein product: CASSFRGTGELFF. The chain has TRBV7-2 and TRBJ2-2; perhaps TRBD1 as D (6 bases). The length of the CDR3 is 13 residues. The V and J ends lost 3 bases and 5 bases respectively, with 7 bases between them. CDR1 SGHTA and CDR2 FQGNSA come from the germline V gene.

The chain links TRBV9 to TRBJ2-3, with D perhaps TRBD1 (5 bases). V gave up 3 bases and J gave up 6 bases, with 11 bases separating them. Germline CDR1 reads SGDLS; CDR2 reads YYNGEE. The length of the CDR3 is 13 residues. CDR3 bases: TGTGCCAGCAGCGCCCCTTCAGGGGATACGCAGTATTTT. Its translation is CASSAPSGDTQYF.

The chain's CDR3 is CASSSSTEAFF. The CDR3 nucleotides are TGTGCCAGCAGTTCCAGCACTGAAGCTTTCTTT. The rearrangement links TRBV6-6 to TRBJ1-1; D is uncertain. Germline CDR1 reads MNHNY; CDR2 reads SVGAGI (reference sequence). The CDR3 is 11 residues long. V was cut by 4 bases and J by 4 bases, with 4 bases left in between.

CDR3 coding DNA: TGTGCCAGCAGCTTATCTCCGGGCTCCTACGAGCAGTACTTC. This translates into CASSLSPGSYEQYF. V is TRBV7-9 and J is TRBJ2-7; unclear D gene. V was trimmed by 2 bases and J by 0 bases, leaving 8 bases between them. Germline CDR1 reads SEHNR; CDR2 reads FQNEAQ (reference sequence). CDR3 length equals 14 residues.

This clone has just one count. The chain employs TRBV7-3 and TRBJ2-4, with 7 bases fitting TRBD2. The CDR3 is 14 residues long. CDR1 SGHTA and CDR2 FQGTGA come from the germline V gene. V dropped 2 bases and J dropped 4; count of bases not matched to a gene: 2. The DNA of the CDR3 is TGTGCCAGCAGCTTAGGCGGGAGTAAAAACATTCAGTACTTC. Residues: CASSLGGSKNIQYF. Variable domain in full (rest from reference TRBV7-3 and TRBJ2-4): GAGVSQTPSNKVTEKGKYVELRCDPISGHTALYWYRQSLGQGPEFLIYFQGTGAADDSGLPNDRFFAVRPEGSVSTLKIQRTERGDSAVYLCASSLGGSKNIQYFGAGTRLSVL.

This rearrangement joins TRBV7-9 to TRBJ2-1, with 7 bases identical to TRBD2. This CDR3 has 15 residues. V lost 2 bases to trimming and J lost 4 bases; unmatched junction nucleotides: 5. Germline values: CDR1 SEHNR, CDR2 FQNEAQ (reference sequence). The CDR3 protein is CASSLLSGNYNEQFF. The CDR3 DNA reads as TGTGCCAGCAGCTTACTCAGCGGGAATTACAATGAGCAGTTCTTC.

In regard to this clone: The same CDR3 also results from other DNA sequences found in this sample. The rearrangement uses TRBV6-2 or TRBV6-3 and TRBJ2-5; D unresolved. Germline lookup yields CDR1 MNHEY and CDR2 SVGEGT. The CDR3 spans 11 residues. The V end was cut by 4 bases, the J end by 1 base, with 1 base between. The CDR3 sequence: CASSFQETQYF. The CDR3 region has the DNA TGTGCCAGCAGTTTCCAAGAGACCCAGTACTTC.

The J gene is TRBJ2-5, the V gene TRBV2; D possibly corresponds to TRBD1 (5 bases). V was pared by 4 bases and J by 5 bases, with 14 bases between. This CDR3 spans 14 amino acids. The germline V gene encodes CDR1 SNHLY and CDR2 FYNNEI. In DNA form, the CDR3 reads TGTGCCAGCAGTGGGACAAACAATAGGGAGACCCAGTACTTC. It translates to CASSGTNNRETQYF.

This chain links TRBV27 with TRBJ2-2; 12 nucleotides align to TRBD1. The length of the CDR3 is 16 residues. From germline, CDR1 is MNHEY and CDR2 SMNVEV (reference sequence). Losses at the gene ends were 3 bases for V and 6 bases for J; bases not matched to a gene: 5. CDR3 sequence reads: CASSFGTGGTSGELFF. CDR3 DNA sequence: TGTGCCAGCAGTTTCGGGACAGGGGGCACGTCCGGGGAGCTGTTTTTT.

V usage is TRBV4-2 and J usage is TRBJ2-3; tentative D call: TRBD1 (6 bases). This CDR3 contains 16 residues. Germline CDR1 and CDR2: LGHNA and YNFKEQ. V was cut by 4 bases and J by 0 bases, with 14 bases left in between. The CDR3 reads CASSRGQGSSTDTQYF. As DNA, the CDR3 is TGTGCCAGCAGCCGCGGGCAGGGGTCTAGCACAGATACGCAGTATTTT.

The chain is built from TRBV28 and TRBJ1-2; unclear D gene. CDR1 MDHEN and CDR2 SYDVKM come from the germline V gene. CDR3 length: 12 residues. V was clipped by 8 bases and J by 2 bases, with 9 bases between them. Written as DNA, the CDR3 is TGTGCCAGCGGAACACTGAACTATGGCTACACCTTC. It yields the protein CASGTLNYGYTF.

The V call is TRBV7-2, the J call TRBJ2-1; 12 bases fit TRBD2. The length of the CDR3 is 19 residues. Trimming took 5 bases from V and 4 from J; bases not matched to a gene: 15. Germline V lookup: CDR1 SGHTA, CDR2 FQGNSA. For the CDR3, the DNA is TGTGCCAGCAGCCTCGGAACGGAGGGACTAGCGGGTTTTTACAATGAGCAGTTCTTC. It yields the protein CASSLGTEGLAGFYNEQFF.

The chain employs TRBV28 and TRBJ1-2; the D is unclear. Germline CDR1 reads MDHEN; CDR2 reads SYDVKM. The CDR3 runs to 13 residues. The V end lost 6 bases, the J end lost 7 bases, and 15 bases lay between the germline ends. CDR3 DNA sequence: TGTGCCAGCAGATTACCTTTGGGTGGTGGCTACACCTTC. It yields the protein CASRLPLGGGYTF.

The chain recombines TRBV19 with TRBJ2-7, with 7 bases matching TRBD2. The CDR3 totals 13 residues. V shed 3 bases, J shed 7 bases, and the junction held 6 bases outside the gene matches. Germline CDR1 and CDR2: LNHDA and SQIVND (reference sequence). The CDR3 region has the DNA TGTGCCAGTAGTATTCTACTAGCGAGGGAGCAGTACTTC. Its translation: CASSILLAREQYF.

This chain links TRBV24-1 with TRBJ2-1; weak D call: TRBD2 (5 bases). The CDR3 length is 15 residues. The V and J ends lost 0 bases and 8 bases respectively, with 13 bases between them. Germline V gene sequence: CDR1 KGHDR, CDR2 SFDVKD. As DNA, the CDR3 is TGTGCCACCAGTGATTTGGGGCGGAGCGGCTATGAGCAGTTCTTC. Translated, it gives CATSDLGRSGYEQFF.

The chain uses TRBV7-9 and TRBJ1-5; 10 bases align to TRBD1. This CDR3 spans 13 amino acids. Unmatched junction bases numbered 2, after V lost 5 bases and J lost 7 bases. CDR1 is SEHNR and CDR2 is FQNEAQ in the germline V gene (reference sequence). CDR3 DNA: TGTGCCAGCAGCCCGGACAGGGGGCAGCCCCAGCATTTT. It specifies CASSPDRGQPQHF.

This clone was observed once. The chain is built from TRBV7-3 and TRBJ2-1; TRBD2 aligns across 8 bases. Germline V gives CDR1 SGHTA, CDR2 FQGTGA. V was pared by 5 bases and J by 5 bases, with 8 bases of the junction left unmatched. The CDR3 sequence is 15 residues long. The CDR3 sequence: CASSVASGSNNEQFF. The CDR3 nucleotides are TGTGCCAGCAGCGTGGCGAGCGGGAGCAACAATGAGCAGTTCTTC.

This chain links TRBV19 with TRBJ1-3, with 10 bases aligning to TRBD1. The CDR3 covers 13 residues. CDR1 LNHDA and CDR2 SQIVND come from the germline V gene (reference sequence). The V segment lost 9 bases and the J segment 6 bases; nucleotides outside the gene matches: 5. The CDR3 nucleotides are TGTGCCAGCCGTGGACAGGGGGTAAACACCATATATTTT. It is translated as CASRGQGVNTIYF.

V is TRBV19 and J is TRBJ1-1; D remains unclear. V dropped 0 bases and J dropped 10 bases, with 18 bases sitting between them. The CDR3 loop spans 15 amino acids. Germline lookup yields CDR1 LNHDA and CDR2 SQIVND (reference sequence). CDR3 loop: CASSIDGLVNVGAFF. In nucleotides, the CDR3 is TGTGCCAGTAGTATAGATGGACTGGTGAACGTAGGAGCTTTCTTT.

This clone is a singleton in its sample. The chain carries TRBV28 and TRBJ2-5; D perhaps matches TRBD1 (6 bases). CDR1 is MDHEN and CDR2 is SYDVKM in the germline V gene. The CDR3 extends over 14 amino acids. The V gene lost 3 bases and the J gene lost 1 base, with 9 bases spanning the gap. CDR3 residues: CASSFSRGQETQYF. CDR3 nucleotide sequence: TGTGCCAGCAGTTTTAGCAGGGGCCAAGAGACCCAGTACTTC.